This TCR beta chain appears in the sequencing data of a study of beta chain features in type 1 diabetes. This clone came up a few times. No antigen is known for it. Trimming removed 1 base from V and 2 bases from J; junction bases left unmatched: 0. Germline V lookup: CDR1 SGHTA, CDR2 FQGNSA. The CDR3 sequence is 16 residues long. Study outcomes and limitations: Shorter templates may be favored by PCR, equally so in patients and controls. It was among patients, rather than healthy donors, that naive, central memory and Treg TCRB repertoires appeared more similar. A moderate, significant TCRB CDR3 shortening appeared in type 1 diabetes across four CD4+ subsets.

Reverse transcribing all isolated RNA meant expressed TCRB transcripts were sequenced. The assay was immunoSEQ multiplex PCR, and TCRdb's table has in-frame clones only and misses some. The sample carries approximately 240,000 clones, more than 15% recorded once. This sequence joins TRBV7-2 and TRBJ2-5, with TRBD2 matching 14 bases. Sequencing was carried out using naive CD4+ T cells from blood. The receptor was isolated from a young man with type 1 diabetes. The CDR3: CASSLGLAGGQETQYF. The CDR3 coding sequence is TGTGCCAGCAGCTTAGGACTAGCGGGAGGGCAAGAGACCCAGTACTTC.